This T cell receptor beta chain was sequenced during a study of T cell repertoires in cytomegalovirus infection. TCRdb reprocessed the reads via MiXCR and lists one record per CDR3 protein. The table has approximately 990,000 distinct CDR3 sequences, 30% to 40% seen once. This clonotype was observed a few times. The antigen is undetermined. The CDR3 is made up of 14 amino acids. Germline V gives CDR1 ENHRY, CDR2 SYGVKD. Trimming removed 3 bases from V and 3 bases from J; junction bases left unmatched: 4. The specimen was cultured CD8+ T cells from PBMCs, collected from culture after CMV antigen stimulation. The gene calls are TRBV10-3 and TRBJ2-7; TRBD1 aligns across 8 bases. This TCR derives from a human donor in good health (CMV status not recorded). Some clones in this sample may be carry-over from other donors' samples. CDR3 DNA sequence: TGTGCCATCAGTGATCTCGGACAGGGCTACGAGCAGTACTTC. Translation: CAISDLGQGYEQYF.